Listed here is a single TCR beta chain. V was trimmed by 3 bases and J by 0 bases, leaving 12 bases between them. The CDR3 extends over 16 amino acids. Germline V gene data show CDR1 as SNHLY and CDR2 as FYNNEI. The table came from immunoSEQ multiplex PCR; TCRdb's copy has only in-frame clones and leaves some out. The table lists approximately 200,000 clones, more than 75% of them singletons. The data are from a study of blood T cell repertoires in COVID-19. At the level of the study: Two consecutive negative NP/OP PCR tests, clearance, or resolved symptoms defined Cohort 3 recovery. Sources were T cells, B-cell-depleted T cells, or PBMCs; the material itself was cDNA or gDNA.

The rearrangement uses TRBV2 and TRBJ1-3; D may be TRBD1 (6 bases). The clonotype originates from a man aged 25-40 years in a cohort exposed to, infected with or recovered from COVID-19 (not recorded which). Input material: PBMCs or T cells enriched from blood (not recorded which). The CDR3 loop reads CASSEGHPSSGNTIYF. The CDR3 DNA reads TGTGCCAGCAGTGAGGGACACCCAAGCTCTGGAAACACCATATATTTT.